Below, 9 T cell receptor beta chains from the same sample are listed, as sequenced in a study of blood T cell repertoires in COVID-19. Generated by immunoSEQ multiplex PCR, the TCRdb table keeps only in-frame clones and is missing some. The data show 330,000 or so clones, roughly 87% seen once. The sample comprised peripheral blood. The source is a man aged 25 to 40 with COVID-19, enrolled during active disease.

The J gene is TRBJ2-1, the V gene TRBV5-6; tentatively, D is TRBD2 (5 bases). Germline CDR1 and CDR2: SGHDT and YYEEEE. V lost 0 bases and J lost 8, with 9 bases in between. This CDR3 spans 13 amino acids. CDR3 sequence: CASSLGRVDEQFF. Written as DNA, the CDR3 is TGTGCCAGCAGCTTGGGGCGGGTAGATGAGCAGTTCTTC.

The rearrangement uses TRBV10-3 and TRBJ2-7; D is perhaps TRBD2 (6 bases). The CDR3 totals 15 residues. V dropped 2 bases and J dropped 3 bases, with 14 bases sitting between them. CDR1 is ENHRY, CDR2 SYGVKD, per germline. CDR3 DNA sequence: TGTGCCATCAGTGAGGGGGACTCTCTAAACTACGAGCAGTACTTC. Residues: CAISEGDSLNYEQYF.

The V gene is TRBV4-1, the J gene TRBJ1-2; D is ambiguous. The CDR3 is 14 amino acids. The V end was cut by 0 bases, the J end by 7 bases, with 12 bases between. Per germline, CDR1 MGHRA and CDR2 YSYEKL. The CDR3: CASSQDFATSGYTF. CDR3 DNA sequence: TGCGCCAGCAGCCAAGATTTCGCGACAAGTGGCTACACCTTC.

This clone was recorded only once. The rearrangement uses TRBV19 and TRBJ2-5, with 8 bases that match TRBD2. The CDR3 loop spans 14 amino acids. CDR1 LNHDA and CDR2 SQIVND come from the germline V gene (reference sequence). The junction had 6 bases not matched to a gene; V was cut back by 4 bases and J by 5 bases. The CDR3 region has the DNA TGTGCCAGTAGTACGGGACTAGGGGTGGAGACCCAGTACTTC. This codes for CASSTGLGVETQYF.

In DNA form, the CDR3 reads TGTGCTAGTGGTTTTCTGACTAGCGGGAGAGGGTACACCGGGGAGCTGTTTTTT. Translation: CASGFLTSGRGYTGELFF. The rearrangement links TRBV12-5 to TRBJ2-2, with 12 bases identical to TRBD2. The CDR3 loop spans 18 amino acids. CDR1 LGHNT and CDR2 FRNRAP come from the germline V gene. The ends lost 3 bases at V and 3 bases at J; junction bases unmatched: 8.

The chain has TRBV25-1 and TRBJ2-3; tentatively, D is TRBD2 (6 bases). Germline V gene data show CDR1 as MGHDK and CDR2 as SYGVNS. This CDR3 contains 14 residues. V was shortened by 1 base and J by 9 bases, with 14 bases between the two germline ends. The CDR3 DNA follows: TGTGCCAGCAGTGAATCAGGAGGGCGCGAGACGCAGTATTTT. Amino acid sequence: CASSESGGRETQYF.

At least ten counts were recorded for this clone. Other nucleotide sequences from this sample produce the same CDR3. CDR3 coding DNA: TGCAGTGCTAGACAGGGGGAGACCCAGTACTTC. Translating gives CSARQGETQYF. The rearrangement links TRBV20-1 to TRBJ2-5, with D perhaps TRBD1 (6 bases). The CDR3 is 11 residues long. The V end lost 2 bases, the J end lost 5 bases, and 6 bases lay between the germline ends. Germline CDR1 reads DFQATT; CDR2 reads SNEGSKA (reference sequence).

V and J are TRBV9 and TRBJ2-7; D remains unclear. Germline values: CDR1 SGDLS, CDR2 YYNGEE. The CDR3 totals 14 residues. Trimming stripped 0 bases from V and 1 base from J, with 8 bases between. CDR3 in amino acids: CASSVDGVSYEQYF. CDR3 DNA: TGTGCCAGCAGCGTAGATGGAGTTTCCTACGAGCAGTACTTC.

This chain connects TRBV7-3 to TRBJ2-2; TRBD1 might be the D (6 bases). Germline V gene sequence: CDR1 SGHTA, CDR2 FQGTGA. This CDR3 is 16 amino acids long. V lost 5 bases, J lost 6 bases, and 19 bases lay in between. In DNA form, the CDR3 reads TGTGCCAGCAGCGCCCAACCCCAGGGGAGCGCCGGGGAGCTGTTTTTT. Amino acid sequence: CASSAQPQGSAGELFF.